Following are 32 T cell receptor beta chains from one sample sequenced in a study of cytomegalovirus exposure and HLA in healthy donors. PCR employed 60 Vbeta and 13 Jbeta primers. Measured with immunoSEQ multiplex PCR; TCRdb has only the in-frame clones, and not every one. Of roughly 150,000 clones detected, 64% appear once; the ten largest clones hold 3%. The sequencing input was PBMCs. Receptors originate from a woman aged 25 to 39 in good health and CMV-seropositive.

J is TRBJ1-2 and V is TRBV19; the D is unclear. CDR3 size: 16 residues. Trimming took off 4 bases at V and 4 bases at J, with 19 bases between the two ends. Germline CDR1 reads LNHDA; CDR2 reads SQIVND (reference sequence). The CDR3 protein is CASSKVGQAIFYGYTF. As DNA, the CDR3 is TGTGCCAGTAGTAAGGTTGGGCAGGCGATCTTCTATGGCTACACCTTC.

The V gene is TRBV5-5, the J gene TRBJ1-1; 8 nucleotides match TRBD1. The J segment lost 0 bases and the V segment lost 2 bases, leaving 6 bases of the junction unmatched. The CDR3 is 16 residues long. Germline values: CDR1 SGHKS, CDR2 YYEKEE (reference sequence). The CDR3 is CASSFTGGWVNTEAFF. The CDR3 region has the DNA TGTGCCAGCAGCTTCACAGGGGGATGGGTGAACACTGAAGCTTTCTTT.

The chain combines TRBV10-1 with TRBJ2-7, with D possibly being TRBD1 (6 bases). Germline CDR1 reads WNHNN; CDR2 reads SYGVQD (reference sequence). The V end lost 5 bases, the J end lost 2 bases, and 10 bases lay between the germline ends. This CDR3 has 13 residues. CDR3 in amino acids: CASSQGITYEQYF. In DNA form, the CDR3 reads TGCGCCAGCAGTCAGGGGATAACCTACGAGCAGTACTTC.

This clone is medium-sized (0.01 to 0.1%). This chain connects TRBV28 to TRBJ1-5; D remains unclear. Trimming took 4 bases from V and 0 from J, leaving 22 bases between them. CDR1 MDHEN and CDR2 SYDVKM come from the germline V gene. CDR3 length: 19 residues. CDR3 nucleotides: TGTGCCAGCAGTTCTTGGAGGGTCTCTCCTACCCATAGCAATCAGCCCCAGCATTTT. It yields the protein CASSSWRVSPTHSNQPQHF.

This chain joins TRBV19 and TRBJ1-4, with 7 bases matching TRBD1. Trimming cost V 6 bases and J 0 bases; bases outside gene matches: 4. The length of the CDR3 is 15 residues. Per the germline V gene, CDR1 is LNHDA and CDR2 is SQIVND (reference sequence). This CDR3 reads CASRDRPSTNEKLFF. The CDR3 nucleotides read TGTGCCAGTAGGGACAGGCCGTCAACTAATGAAAAACTGTTTTTT.

The rearrangement uses TRBV5-1 and TRBJ2-5; the D is unclear. The CDR3 has 11 residues. Trimming took off 5 bases at V and 3 bases at J, with 5 bases between the two ends. Germline V CDR1 and CDR2: SGHRS, YFSETQ. The CDR3 coding sequence is TGCGCCAGCAGAGCCGAAGAGACCCAGTACTTC. Translation: CASRAEETQYF.

This chain joins TRBV30 and TRBJ1-5; D remains ambiguous. CDR3 length: 14 residues. From germline, CDR1 is GTSNPN and CDR2 SVGIG (reference sequence). The germline V and J ends were trimmed by 0 bases and 6 bases, with 12 bases remaining between them. DNA for the CDR3: TGTGCCTGGAGTGTGAGTGGTATTAGTCAGCCCCAGCATTTT. This translates into CAWSVSGISQPQHF.

The V and J genes are TRBV5-6 and TRBJ2-7, with 11 nucleotides matching TRBD1. CDR3 size: 15 residues. Germline CDR1 reads SGHDT; CDR2 reads YYEEEE. V shed 0 bases, J shed 2 bases, and the junction held 1 base outside the gene matches. The CDR3 DNA is TGTGCCAGCAGCTTGGCGGACAGGGGGCCCTACGAGCAGTACTTC. Translating gives CASSLADRGPYEQYF.

This CDR3 reads CASNPPGTGPAGELFF. CDR3 in DNA: TGTGCCAGCAACCCCCCCGGGACAGGGCCGGCCGGGGAGCTGTTTTTT. V and J are TRBV7-9 and TRBJ2-2; 9 bases are a match to TRBD1. V lost 7 bases to trimming and J lost 6 bases; unmatched junction nucleotides: 12. The CDR3 runs to 16 residues. Per germline, CDR1 SEHNR and CDR2 FQNEAQ (reference sequence).

This chain links TRBV19 with TRBJ1-4; 9 bases line up with TRBD1. The J segment lost 6 bases and the V segment lost 5 bases, leaving 7 bases of the junction unmatched. The CDR3 runs 15 residues. Germline assignment: CDR1 LNHDA and CDR2 SQIVND (reference sequence). The CDR3 DNA reads TGTGCCAGTAGTCGACCGGGACAGGGTGATGAAAAACTGTTTTTT. Translating gives CASSRPGQGDEKLFF.

This sequence joins TRBV2 and TRBJ1-5; unclear D gene. V lost 7 bases and J 4 bases, leaving 14 bases between the germline ends. The germline V gene has CDR1 SNHLY and CDR2 FYNNEI. The CDR3 extends over 14 amino acids. CDR3 sequence: CASIGVRGNQPQHF. The CDR3 bases are TGTGCCAGCATTGGAGTAAGAGGTAATCAGCCCCAGCATTTT.

The V gene is TRBV11-1, the J gene TRBJ1-1; maybe TRBD1 (6 bases). This CDR3 comprises 13 residues. V was cut by 5 bases and J by 0 bases, with 7 bases left in between. Germline V gives CDR1 SGHAT, CDR2 FQDESV (reference sequence). CDR3 amino acids: CASSPGVNTEAFF. CDR3 nucleotides: TGTGCCAGCAGCCCAGGGGTGAACACTGAAGCTTTCTTT. The complete variable domain, with remaining parts taken from reference TRBV11-1 and TRBJ1-1, reads EAEVAQSPRYKITEKSQAVAFWCDPISGHATLYWYRQILGQGPELLVQFQDESVVDDSQLPKDRFSAERLKGVDSTLKIQPAELGDSAMYLCASSPGVNTEAFFGQGTRLTVV.

The rearrangement joins TRBV6-7 to TRBJ2-1; no clear D. TRBV6-7 is an open reading frame whose function is uncertain. V shed 2 bases and J shed 3 bases, with 11 bases lying between them. The CDR3 loop spans 15 amino acids. CDR3 residues: CASSYSERFYNEQFF. In DNA form, the CDR3 reads TGTGCCAGCAGTTACAGCGAGCGCTTCTACAATGAGCAGTTCTTC.

This clone occurred a few times. V and J are TRBV19 and TRBJ1-1, with 7 bases lining up with TRBD1. Per germline, CDR1 LNHDA and CDR2 SQIVND (reference sequence). The V and J ends lost 3 bases and 2 bases, in that order; junction bases with no gene match: 9. This CDR3 comprises 16 residues. CDR3 coding DNA: TGTGCCAGTAGTATCGGGGACAGCGCCGGCAACACTGAAGCTTTCTTT. Protein: CASSIGDSAGNTEAFF.

This chain links TRBV9 with TRBJ2-7; D remains ambiguous. The V gene's germline CDR1 is SGDLS and CDR2 YYNGEE. V was trimmed by 0 bases and J by 3 bases, leaving 10 bases between them. The CDR3 extends over 14 amino acids. The CDR3 DNA sequence: TGTGCCAGCAGCGTAGACCCCTCCTACTACGAGCAGTACTTC. Protein product: CASSVDPSYYEQYF. Variable domain in full (rest from reference TRBV9 and TRBJ2-7): DSGVTQTPKHLITATGQRVTLRCSPRSGDLSVYWYQQSLDQGLQFLIQYYNGEERAKGNILERFSAQQFPDLHSELNLSSLELGDSALYFCASSVDPSYYEQYFGPGTRLTVT.

A single count supports this clone. The chain joins TRBV10-1 to TRBJ2-5; possible D gene TRBD1, 5 bases. The V gene lost 3 bases and the J gene lost 4 bases, with 12 bases spanning the gap. Per germline, CDR1 WNHNN and CDR2 SYGVQD (reference sequence). This CDR3 region has 14 residues. Written as DNA, the CDR3 is TGCGCCAGCAGTGACCACAGGACGGGAGAGACCCAGTACTTC. Translated, it gives CASSDHRTGETQYF.

The genes are TRBV7-9 and TRBJ2-3; 8 bases fit TRBD1. CDR3 size: 17 residues. Trimming removed 4 bases from V and 3 bases from J; junction bases left unmatched: 12. CDR1 is SEHNR, CDR2 FQNEAQ, per germline (reference sequence). CDR3 sequence reads: CASSSSTGDGWTDTQYF. Written as DNA, the CDR3 is TGTGCCAGCAGCTCCTCGACAGGGGATGGATGGACAGATACGCAGTATTTT.

This chain connects TRBV2 to TRBJ1-2, with TRBD1 matching over 8 bases. The CDR3 is made up of 16 amino acids. V lost 2 bases to trimming and J lost 7 bases; unmatched junction nucleotides: 12. Germline assignment: CDR1 SNHLY and CDR2 FYNNEI. The CDR3 bases are TGTGCCAGCAGTGAATCCCTACAGGGGGAATTAGCTGGCTACACCTTC. It encodes CASSESLQGELAGYTF.

The chain carries TRBV7-8 and TRBJ2-7, with 7 bases lining up with TRBD2. The ends lost 1 base at V and 3 bases at J; junction bases unmatched: 6. In germline, CDR1 is SGHVS, CDR2 FQNEAQ. The length of the CDR3 is 15 residues. CDR3 protein: CASSLGLAVIYEQYF. CDR3 bases: TGTGCCAGCAGCTTAGGGCTAGCGGTAATCTACGAGCAGTACTTC.

This chain uses TRBV6-6 with TRBJ2-3; the D gene is possibly TRBD1 (6 bases). Deletions cut 5 bases from V and 6 bases from J, with 9 bases between. Per germline, CDR1 MNHNY and CDR2 SVGAGI (reference sequence). CDR3 size: 12 residues. CDR3 sequence (DNA): TGTGCCAGCAGTCAGGGGTCGGATACGCAGTATTTT. It yields the protein CASSQGSDTQYF.

The table lists this clone with a few counts. This chain joins TRBV2 and TRBJ2-3, with 7 bases that match TRBD1. Germline values: CDR1 SNHLY, CDR2 FYNNEI. There are 13 residues in the CDR3. J gave up 3 bases and V 8 bases, and 5 bases lay outside the gene matches. CDR3 sequence reads: CASSRGPTDTQYF. The DNA of the CDR3 is TGTGCCAGCTCAAGGGGGCCGACAGATACGCAGTATTTT.

The chain has TRBV27 and TRBJ2-7; weak D call: TRBD1 (5 bases). Looked up from germline, CDR1 is MNHEY and CDR2 is SMNVEV (reference sequence). With 6 bases removed from V and 2 bases from J, the gap between germline ends came to 8 bases. The CDR3 loop spans 12 amino acids. The CDR3 loop is CASSDSPYEQYF. The CDR3 coding sequence is TGTGCCAGCAGCGACAGCCCCTACGAGCAGTACTTC.

The chain has TRBV5-6 and TRBJ2-1; D may be TRBD2 (5 bases). This CDR3 contains 17 residues. Germline V gene lookup returns CDR1 SGHDT and CDR2 YYEEEE. Trimming stripped 5 bases from V and 0 bases from J, with 18 bases between. The DNA for the CDR3 is TGTGCCAGCAGTTCCTCGACGACGGGAAGCTCCTACAATGAGCAGTTCTTC. This codes for CASSSSTTGSSYNEQFF. The whole variable domain, remainder taken from reference TRBV5-6 and TRBJ2-1, is DAGVTQSPTHLIKTRGQQVTLRCSPKSGHDTVSWYQQALGQGPQFIFQYYEEEERQRGNFPDRFSGHQFPNYSSELNVNALLLGDSALYLCASSSSTTGSSYNEQFFGPGTRLTVL.

The chain couples TRBV28 to TRBJ2-1; D gene ambiguous. There are 12 residues in the CDR3. CDR1 is MDHEN and CDR2 is SYDVKM in the germline V gene. V was shortened by 8 bases and J by 3 bases, with 8 bases between the two germline ends. CDR3 sequence: CASFRDYNEQFF. DNA for the CDR3: TGTGCCAGCTTTCGAGACTACAATGAGCAGTTCTTC.

V is TRBV7-9 and J is TRBJ1-1, with a weak D call TRBD1 (6 bases). The germline gives CDR1 SEHNR, CDR2 FQNEAQ (reference sequence). The CDR3 runs 13 residues. Between the trimmed V and J ends, which lost 2 bases and 6 bases, there was a span of 10 bases. In DNA form, the CDR3 reads TGTGCCAGCAGCTTATCAGGGGCGTCTGAAGCTTTCTTT. Protein: CASSLSGASEAFF.

This clone came up a few times. The chain joins TRBV5-1 to TRBJ2-3; a weak D match, TRBD2 (5 bases). Germline CDR1 and CDR2: SGHRS and YFSETQ. Trimming stripped 7 bases from V and 1 base from J, with 16 bases between. The CDR3 totals 15 residues. The CDR3 coding sequence is TGCGCCAGCGGCCACGAGGGAACTCGCACAGATACGCAGTATTTT. Its protein is CASGHEGTRTDTQYF.

The chain uses TRBV19 and TRBJ2-1, with 9 bases identical to TRBD2. Germline V gene lookup returns CDR1 LNHDA and CDR2 SQIVND (reference sequence). The CDR3 consists of 15 residues. The ends lost 4 bases at V and 3 bases at J; junction bases unmatched: 4. The CDR3 sequence is CASSREREVYNEQFF. The CDR3 DNA follows: TGTGCCAGTAGTAGGGAGCGGGAGGTCTACAATGAGCAGTTCTTC.

This clone was detected once. The CDR3 DNA reads TGTGCCAGCAGTGACGCTAGCGGGAGAATGTATGTCGAGCAGTACTTC. It translates to CASSDASGRMYVEQYF. This sequence joins TRBV25-1 and TRBJ2-7; 10 nucleotides line up with TRBD2. J gave up 6 bases and V 3 bases, and 11 bases lay outside the gene matches. This CDR3 is 16 amino acids long. CDR1 and CDR2 (germline): MGHDK, SYGVNS.

This clone was counted only a few times. This chain connects TRBV5-5 to TRBJ2-7; D is uncertain. The germline V gene has CDR1 SGHKS and CDR2 YYEKEE (reference sequence). This CDR3 contains 12 residues. Trimming took off 3 bases at V and 3 bases at J, with 7 bases between the two ends. CDR3 protein: CASSSSGYEQYF. The CDR3 coding sequence is TGTGCCAGCAGCTCCAGTGGCTACGAGCAGTACTTC.

This clone was seen more than once but under ten times. The genes are TRBV9 and TRBJ2-1; D is ambiguous. Between the trimmed V and J ends, which lost 4 bases and 7 bases, there was a span of 9 bases. Germline assignment: CDR1 SGDLS and CDR2 YYNGEE. The CDR3 is 12 amino acids. The CDR3 DNA reads TGTGCCAGCAGCCACCTAATGAATGAGCAGTTCTTC. Its protein product is CASSHLMNEQFF.

The chain combines TRBV28 with TRBJ2-5; tentatively, D is TRBD1 (6 bases). Germline loops: CDR1 MDHEN, CDR2 SYDVKM. This CDR3 has 14 amino acids. Trimming took off 4 bases at V and 5 bases at J, with 14 bases between the two ends. The CDR3 DNA sequence: TGTGCCAGCAGTTCTATAACAGGGCTTGAGACCCAGTACTTC. Protein sequence: CASSSITGLETQYF.

This chain joins TRBV1 and TRBJ2-7; the table names TRBD1, a call not compared with the DNA. TRBV1 is a recognized pseudogene. This CDR3 is built from 17 residues. This CDR3 reads CTSSIRDRTNASHEQYF. The CDR3 coding sequence is TGCACCAGCAGCATACGGGACAGGACAAACGCAAGCCACGAGCAGTACTTC.